The next 11 T cell receptor beta chains were all read from a single sample in a study of blood T cell repertoires in COVID-19. Repertoires were generated with immunoSEQ multiplex PCR, while TCRdb's copy carries only in-frame clones and drops some. The sample lists about 300,000 clones, 65% to 90% occurring once. What was sequenced was PBMCs or T cells enriched from blood (not recorded which). The origin of the receptors is a man aged 25 to 40 who had recovered from COVID-19.

The chain uses TRBV2 and TRBJ2-3; 7 bases agree with TRBD2. The CDR3 runs to 21 residues. CDR1 is SNHLY, CDR2 FYNNEI, per germline. V shed 6 bases, J shed 6 bases, and the junction held 30 bases outside the gene matches. CDR3 in DNA: TGTGCCAGCAGCACGGAGAGGTCTCAATCGAGTAACCCGACTAGCTACGATACGCAGTATTTT. Its translation is CASSTERSQSSNPTSYDTQYF.

This chain links TRBV6-6 with TRBJ1-6; TRBD1 aligns across 9 bases. The CDR3 extends over 16 amino acids. The junction had 13 bases not matched to a gene; V was cut back by 7 bases and J by 9 bases. Germline V gene sequence: CDR1 MNHNY, CDR2 SVGAGI (reference sequence). CDR3 nucleotides: TGTGCCAGCACCTCCGTCCCGGGACAGGGAATTTCACCCCTCCACTTT. Translating it yields CASTSVPGQGISPLHF.

V usage is TRBV5-1 and J usage is TRBJ2-2; possible D gene TRBD1, 6 bases. Germline V gene sequence: CDR1 SGHRS, CDR2 YFSETQ. This CDR3 comprises 15 residues. V dropped 3 bases and J dropped 3 bases, with 12 bases sitting between them. The CDR3 loop is CASSSGQTYTGELFF. The CDR3 region has the DNA TGCGCCAGCAGCTCAGGACAGACTTACACCGGGGAGCTGTTTTTT. Using reference TRBV5-1 and TRBJ2-2 for the parts outside the CDR3, the full variable domain is KAGVTQTPRYLIKTRGQQVTLSCSPISGHRSVSWYQQTPGQGLQFLFEYFSETQRNKGNFPGRFSGRQFSNSRSEMNVSTLELGDSALYLCASSSGQTYTGELFFGEGSRLTVL.

The V gene is TRBV4-1, the J gene TRBJ1-3; no clear D. Germline V gene sequence: CDR1 MGHRA, CDR2 YSYEKL. CDR3 length equals 15 residues. Trimming removed 0 bases at V and 4 bases at J, with 10 bases between. For the CDR3, the DNA is TGCGCCAGCAGCCAAGACGGCGGGCCAGGAAACACCATATATTTT. This encodes CASSQDGGPGNTIYF.

This clone was seen just once. The CDR3 loop reads CASSLAPGGETEAFF. In nucleotides, the CDR3 is TGTGCCAGCAGCTTAGCCCCAGGGGGTGAAACTGAAGCTTTCTTT. The chain recombines TRBV11-3 with TRBJ1-1; 7 bases map to TRBD1. The CDR3 has 15 amino acids. The V gene end was trimmed by 1 base and the J gene end by 5 bases; junction bases not matched to a gene: 7. Germline V gene sequence: CDR1 SGHNT, CDR2 YENEEA.

The V gene is TRBV5-1, the J gene TRBJ2-1, with D possibly TRBD2 on 6 matching bases. Germline loops: CDR1 SGHRS, CDR2 YFSETQ. The CDR3 spans 12 residues. V lost 5 bases to trimming and J lost 7 bases, with 10 bases between them. CDR3 DNA sequence: TGCGCCAGCAGTGAGACTAGAAATGAGCAGTTCTTC. As protein: CASSETRNEQFF.

The genes are TRBV29-1 and TRBJ2-7, with 7 nucleotides matching TRBD1. The CDR3 totals 16 residues. Germline V gene sequence: CDR1 SQVTM, CDR2 ANQGSEA. V lost 1 base, J lost 2 bases, and 11 bases stayed unmatched. This CDR3 reads CSVEGHSQGRTYEQYF. DNA for the CDR3: TGCAGCGTTGAAGGCCACTCACAGGGGCGGACCTACGAGCAGTACTTC.

The V gene is TRBV4-1, the J gene TRBJ1-2; D not resolved. Germline assignment: CDR1 MGHRA and CDR2 YSYEKL. Between the trimmed V and J ends, which lost 5 bases and 4 bases, there was a span of 17 bases. The CDR3 loop spans 15 amino acids. The CDR3 DNA reads TGCGCCAGCAGCGTCAATATGGGCGCAGGCTATGGCTACACCTTC. This encodes CASSVNMGAGYGYTF.

Only one count was recorded for this clone. The chain is built from TRBV27 and TRBJ2-2; weak D call: TRBD1 (6 bases). Germline V gene data show CDR1 as MNHEY and CDR2 as SMNVEV (reference sequence). The CDR3 is made up of 15 amino acids. V was cut by 6 bases and J by 6 bases, with 17 bases left in between. The CDR3 DNA sequence: TGTGCCAGCAGGCGCGACCGGGACATCCCCGGGGAGCTGTTTTTT. Translated, it gives CASRRDRDIPGELFF.

The chain employs TRBV19 and TRBJ1-2; a weak D match, TRBD1 (5 bases). Germline lookup yields CDR1 LNHDA and CDR2 SQIVND (reference sequence). V dropped 3 bases and J dropped 4 bases, with 15 bases sitting between them. This CDR3 has 15 amino acids. This chain's CDR3 is CASSMEGHGGYGYTF. DNA for the CDR3: TGTGCCAGTAGTATGGAGGGGCACGGGGGCTATGGCTACACCTTC.

This clone was recorded only once. V usage is TRBV10-2 and J usage is TRBJ2-2; D is possibly TRBD1 (6 bases). The CDR3 totals 17 residues. V lost 5 bases to trimming and J lost 3 bases, with 19 bases between them. Germline CDR1 and CDR2: WSHSY and SAAADI. The CDR3 nucleotides read TGCGCCAGCAGTACAAACAGGGATCGTCAGGACACCGGGGAGCTGTTTTTT. It encodes CASSTNRDRQDTGELFF.